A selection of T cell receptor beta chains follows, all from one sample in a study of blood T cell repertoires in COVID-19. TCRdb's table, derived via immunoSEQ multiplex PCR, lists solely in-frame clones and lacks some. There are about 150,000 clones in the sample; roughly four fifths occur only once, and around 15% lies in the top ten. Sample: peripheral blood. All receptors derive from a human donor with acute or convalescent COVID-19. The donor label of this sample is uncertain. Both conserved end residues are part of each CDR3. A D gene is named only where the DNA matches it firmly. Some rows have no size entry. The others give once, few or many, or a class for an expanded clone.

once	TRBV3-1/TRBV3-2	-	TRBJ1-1	TGTGCCAGCAGCCAAGTAGACAGGAACACTGAAGCTTTCTTT	CASSQVDRNTEAFF
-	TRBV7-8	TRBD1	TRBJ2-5	TGTGCCAGCAGCTTCTTTACCCACTCCGGGACAGGTGGAGAGACCCAGTACTTC	CASSFFTHSGTGGETQYF
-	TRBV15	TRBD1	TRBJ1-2	TGTGCCACCAGCAGAGATCCTGGGACAGGGCGCGGCTACACCTTC	CATSRDPGTGRGYTF
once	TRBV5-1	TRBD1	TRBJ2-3	TGCGCCAGCAGCTTGCCCGGGGGACAGGGAGCAGATACGCAGTATTTT	CASSLPGGQGADTQYF
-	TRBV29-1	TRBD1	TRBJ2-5	TGCAGCGTCGCGACAGGGGGCCGTCAAGAGACCCAGTACTTC	CSVATGGRQETQYF
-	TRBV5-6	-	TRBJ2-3	TGTGCCAGCAGCTTGGTTGGGCGGGGCACAGATACGCAGTATTTT	CASSLVGRGTDTQYF
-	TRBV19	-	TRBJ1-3	TGTGCCTGGACAAAGGGGCGAAACACCATATATTTT	CAWTKGRNTIYF
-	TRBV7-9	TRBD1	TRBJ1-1	TGTGCCAGCAGCGTATCCGGGACAGGCTCTGACCGAGCTTTCTTT	CASSVSGTGSDRAFF
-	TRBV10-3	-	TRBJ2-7	TGTGCCATCAGTACAGGAGACCTCTCCTACGAGCAGTACTTC	CAISTGDLSYEQYF
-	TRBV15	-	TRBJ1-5	TGTGCCATCAGCAGGTCTCGCGAAGTACATCAGCCCCAGCATTTT	CAISRSREVHQPQHF
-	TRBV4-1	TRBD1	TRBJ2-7	TGCGCCAGCAGCCCGGGACAGGGGTCCATCCTCTCCTACGAGCAGTACTTC	CASSPGQGSILSYEQYF
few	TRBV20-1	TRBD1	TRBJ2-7	TGCAGTGCTAGTAAGGGGACAGGGTTTACCTACGAGCAGTACTTC	CSASKGTGFTYEQYF
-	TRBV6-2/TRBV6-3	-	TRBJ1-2	TGTGCCAGCAGTTACGACAGTTATGGCTACACCTTC	CASSYDSYGYTF
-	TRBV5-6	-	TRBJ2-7	TGTGCCAGCAGTCAATTTTGGCCGGGATACGAGCAGTACTTC	CASSQFWPGYEQYF
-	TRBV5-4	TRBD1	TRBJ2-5	TGTGCCAGCCTACCCGGGACAGGGGCGAAAGAGACCCAGTACTTC	CASLPGTGAKETQYF
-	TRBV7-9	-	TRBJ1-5	TGTGCCAGCAGCCTAGGGGTGGGACAACCCAATCAGCCCCAGCATTTT	CASSLGVGQPNQPQHF
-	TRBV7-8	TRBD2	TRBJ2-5	TGTGCCAGCAGACATCGGGGGGGCCCAGAGACCCAGTACTTC	CASRHRGGPETQYF
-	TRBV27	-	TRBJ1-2	TGTGCCAGCAGCCGGGCAGCTGACGGGGTCATCGATGGCTACACCTTC	CASSRAADGVIDGYTF
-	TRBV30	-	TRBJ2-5	TGTGCCTGGAGTGGAGGCCCTGAAGAGACCCAGTACTTC	CAWSGGPEETQYF
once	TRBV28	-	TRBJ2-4	TGTGCCAGCAGTCTCCCAACCAACAGGGATGCGGGAAACATTCAGTACTTC	CASSLPTNRDAGNIQYF
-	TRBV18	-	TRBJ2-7	TGTGCCAGCTCACCACCGGGGGCCTTCTACGAGCAGTACTTC	CASSPPGAFYEQYF
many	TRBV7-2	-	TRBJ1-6	TGTGCCAGCAGCTTCCTGGGGGGTATGAATTCACCCCTCCACTTT	CASSFLGGMNSPLHF
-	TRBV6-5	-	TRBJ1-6	TGTGCCAGCAGCACTCGGCCGCGGTCACCCCTCCACTTT	CASSTRPRSPLHF
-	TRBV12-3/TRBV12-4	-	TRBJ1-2	TGTGCCAGCAACAGGGCCTACCTGGGGGGCTACACCTTC	CASNRAYLGGYTF
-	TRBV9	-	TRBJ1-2	TGTGCCAGCAGCCTCGAGGTCGGGGGCTATGGCTACACCTTC	CASSLEVGGYGYTF
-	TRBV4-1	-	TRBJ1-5	TGCGCCAGCAGCCAAGATCCACAGCAGAATCAGCCCCAGCATTTT	CASSQDPQQNQPQHF
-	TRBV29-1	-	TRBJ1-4	TGCAGCGTTCAAGTGGGAGGGGCCGGTGGGGAAAAACTGTTTTTT	CSVQVGGAGGEKLFF
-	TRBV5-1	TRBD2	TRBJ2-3	TGCGCCAGCAGCCTACGACTAGCGGGGGGCATCACAGATACGCAGTATTTT	CASSLRLAGGITDTQYF
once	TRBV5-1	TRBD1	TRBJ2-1	TGCGCCAGCAGCCCACCCGGGACAGGGAAGGGCGAGCAGTTCTTC	CASSPPGTGKGEQFF
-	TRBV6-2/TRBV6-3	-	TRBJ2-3	TGTGCCAGCAGTTGGCGGGGGCCAGATACGCAGTATTTT	CASSWRGPDTQYF
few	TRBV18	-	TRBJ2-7	TGTGCCAGCTCACCACCGAGAGGGATCGGGAGCTACGAGCAGTACTTC	CASSPPRGIGSYEQYF
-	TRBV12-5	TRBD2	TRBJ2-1	TGTGCTAGTGGTTCATCCCCCGGGGGGACTTTGAGGGTCAATGAGCAGTTCTTC	CASGSSPGGTLRVNEQFF
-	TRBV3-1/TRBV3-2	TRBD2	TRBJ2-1	TGTGCCAGCAGCCTTGAGCGGGGGAGGGATGAGCAGTTCTTC	CASSLERGRDEQFF
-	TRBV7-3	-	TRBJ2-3	TGTGCCAGCAGGGATCAGGGCGATACGCAGTATTTT	CASRDQGDTQYF
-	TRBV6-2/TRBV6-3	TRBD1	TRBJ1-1	TGTGCCAGCAGTTGGAGACAGGGTGGAACTGAAGCTTTCTTT	CASSWRQGGTEAFF
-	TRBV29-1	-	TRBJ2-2	TGCATAGGAGGGGCGGGCGGGGAGCTGTTTTTT	CIGGAGGELFF
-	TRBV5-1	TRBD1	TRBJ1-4	TGCGCCAGCATAAGGGACAGCCGTAATGAAAAACTGTTTTTT	CASIRDSRNEKLFF
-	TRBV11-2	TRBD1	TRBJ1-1	TGTGCCAGCAGCACTCAGACAGGGGGGCACACTGAAGCTTTCTTT	CASSTQTGGHTEAFF
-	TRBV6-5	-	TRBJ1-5	TGTGCCAGCAGTCGACAGGGCAATCAGCCCCAGCATTTT	CASSRQGNQPQHF
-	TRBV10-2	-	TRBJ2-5	TGCGCCAGCAGTGAATCCGGACGTTTTGGGAGGACCCAGTACTTC	CASSESGRFGRTQYF